This entry is about one T cell receptor beta chain. TCRdb keeps only in-frame clones here, not all; method: immunoSEQ multiplex PCR. This table holds hundreds of thousands of clones, around 89% found once. This CDR3 has 13 residues. Deletions cut 0 bases from V and 11 bases from J, with 10 bases between. Germline lookup yields CDR1 MNHEY and CDR2 SVGAGI. Enrollees, about 18 to 95 years old, lived in roughly 24 US areas. The sample is drawn from a study of blood T cell repertoires in COVID-19. Study overall: The origin of the acute and convalescent COVID-19 samples was the United States, Italy and Spain.

Sequencing was done on a sample of PBMCs or T cells enriched from blood (not recorded which). The TCR was taken from a middle-aged woman who had recovered from COVID-19. The chain is built from TRBV6-5 and TRBJ1-4; D is ambiguous. The CDR3 region is CASSYSIHGKLFF. The CDR3 region has the DNA TGTGCCAGCAGTTACTCGATTCACGGGAAACTGTTTTTT.